These 18 T cell receptor beta chains came from one sample sequenced in a study of vaccination and CD4 T cells after COVID-19. Indicated treatment: 10-day PBMC culture with coronavirus spike peptide pools or control peptides (ViraFEST assay). The Oncomine TCR Beta short-read assay was what sequenced the DNA obtained from cultured CD4+ T cells. TCRdb fed the PCR reads into MiXCR, producing one record per CDR3 protein. The repertoire holds 15,000 to 20,000 distinct CDR3 sequences, with approximately 55% as singletons. No antigen has been identified for these receptors. Input material: CD4+ T cells from blood, cultured in vitro. These receptors were taken from a human donor who had recovered from COVID-19.

This chain links TRBV20-1 with TRBJ2-7, with TRBD1 matching over 9 bases. V shed 6 bases and J 2 bases; nucleotides not matched to a gene: 8. The CDR3 length is 14 residues. Germline CDR1 reads DFQATT; CDR2 reads SNEGSKA (reference sequence). The CDR3 DNA reads TGCAGTGCGTCTCCGGGACAGGGACCCTACGAGCAGTACTTC. Protein: CSASPGQGPYEQYF.

The chain combines TRBV12-3 or TRBV12-4 with TRBJ2-1, with TRBD2 matching 13 bases. The CDR3 is 16 residues long. J was trimmed by 8 bases and V by 5 bases; bases with no gene match: 9. Here the CDR3 DNA reads TGTGCCAGCAGTCCTAGAGGTGGACTAGCGGGGGATGAGCAGTTCTTC. Protein product: CASSPRGGLAGDEQFF.

The rearrangement uses TRBV15 and TRBJ1-1, with 10 bases aligning to TRBD1. The CDR3 is made up of 15 amino acids. Germline CDR1 and CDR2: LNHNV and YYDKDF (reference sequence). The V segment lost 0 bases and the J segment 6 bases; nucleotides outside the gene matches: 4. The CDR3 loop is CATSRDSGQGAEAFF. The DNA of the CDR3 is TGTGCCACCAGCAGAGACTCCGGACAGGGGGCTGAAGCTTTCTTT.

V usage is TRBV9 and J usage is TRBJ2-3, with D perhaps TRBD2 (6 bases). The length of the CDR3 is 19 residues. V was shortened by 4 bases and J by 1 base, with 25 bases between the two germline ends. Germline V gene sequence: CDR1 SGDLS, CDR2 YYNGEE. Written as DNA, the CDR3 is TGTGCCAGCAGCCCTCCCTATCTCCGGACTATTCGCGGCACAGATACGCAGTATTTT. Translation: CASSPPYLRTIRGTDTQYF. The variable domain in full, with the rest retrieved from reference TRBV9 and TRBJ2-3, is DSGVTQTPKHLITATGQRVTLRCSPRSGDLSVYWYQQSLDQGLQFLIQYYNGEERAKGNILERFSAQQFPDLHSELNLSSLELGDSALYFCASSPPYLRTIRGTDTQYFGPGTRLTVL.

The chain joins TRBV5-4 to TRBJ2-5, with TRBD2 matching 8 bases. CDR1 is SGHNT and CDR2 is YYREEE in the germline V gene (reference sequence). This CDR3 contains 13 residues. After removal of 2 bases from V and 3 bases from J, the junction contained 0 bases not matched to a gene. CDR3 coding DNA: TGTGCCAGCAGCTTTAGCGGGGAAGAGACCCAGTACTTC. Translating gives CASSFSGEETQYF.

The rearrangement joins TRBV28 to TRBJ2-5, with D maybe TRBD1 (5 bases). The V gene's germline CDR1 is MDHEN and CDR2 SYDVKM. CDR3 size: 15 residues. Trimming stripped 6 bases from V and 4 bases from J, with 18 bases between. The CDR3 DNA is TGTGCCAGCAGCTCCCGTGGGGCTGTGGGAGAGACCCAGTACTTC. Residues: CASSSRGAVGETQYF. Full variable domain (missing parts from reference TRBV28 and TRBJ2-5): DVKVTQSSRYLVKRTGEKVFLECVQDMDHENMFWYRQDPGLGLRLIYFSYDVKMKEKGDIPEGYSVSREKKERFSLILESASTNQTSMYLCASSSRGAVGETQYFGPGTRLLVL.

The chain carries TRBV10-2 and TRBJ1-1; D uncertain. The V end lost 4 bases, the J end lost 0 bases, and 6 bases lay between the germline ends. Germline V gene data show CDR1 as WSHSY and CDR2 as SAAADI. There are 13 residues in the CDR3. DNA of the CDR3: TGCGCCAGCAGTGTTGCGTTGAACACTGAAGCTTTCTTT. Translating gives CASSVALNTEAFF.

This chain connects TRBV4-1 to TRBJ1-1; maybe TRBD1 (5 bases). Germline CDR1 is MGHRA and CDR2 is YSYEKL. CDR3 length equals 14 residues. Trimming left V 0 bases short and J 4 bases short, with 9 bases between. The CDR3, as DNA: TGCGCCAGCAGCCAAGATGGGGGGGGCACTGAAGCTTTCTTT. Translated: CASSQDGGGTEAFF.

This chain links TRBV10-1 with TRBJ2-3; tentatively, D is TRBD2 (6 bases). This CDR3 has 14 residues. Germline CDR1 is WNHNN and CDR2 is SYGVQD (reference sequence). Deletions cut 3 bases from V and 1 base from J, with 8 bases between. CDR3: CASSDPGGTDTQYF. In DNA form, the CDR3 reads TGCGCCAGCAGTGATCCGGGAGGCACAGATACGCAGTATTTT.

The chain has TRBV28 and TRBJ2-5; 8 positions match TRBD1. V gave up 5 bases and J gave up 3 bases; unmatched junction bases: 8. The length of the CDR3 is 15 residues. The germline V gene has CDR1 MDHEN and CDR2 SYDVKM. CDR3 residues: CASSPRTGSEETQYF. The DNA of the CDR3 is TGTGCCAGCAGTCCTCGGACAGGGTCGGAAGAGACCCAGTACTTC.

This clonotype is termed medium-sized. The chain combines TRBV5-1 with TRBJ2-7, with 8 bases fitting TRBD1. CDR1 and CDR2 (germline): SGHRS, YFSETQ. The trim removed 5 bases at V and 0 bases at J, leaving 4 bases unmatched. The CDR3 is 14 residues long. The CDR3 is CASRETGDSYEQYF. CDR3 coding DNA: TGCGCCAGCAGGGAGACAGGGGACTCCTACGAGCAGTACTTC.

This clonotype was counted a few times. The V gene is TRBV6-1, the J gene TRBJ2-3, with D tentatively TRBD1 (6 bases). The length of the CDR3 is 11 residues. Germline lookup yields CDR1 MNHNS and CDR2 SASEGT. V lost 10 bases to trimming and J lost 9 bases, with 14 bases between them. CDR3 nucleotide sequence: TGTGCCACAGACAGGTCGGGGACGCAGTATTTT. Encoded protein: CATDRSGTQYF.

The rearrangement joins TRBV30 to TRBJ1-1; D not resolved. This CDR3 contains 12 residues. Germline assignment: CDR1 GTSNPN and CDR2 SVGIG (reference sequence). With 3 bases removed from V and 2 bases from J, the gap between germline ends came to 7 bases. CDR3 loop: CAWRLLNTEAFF. The CDR3 DNA reads as TGTGCCTGGAGGTTATTAAACACTGAAGCTTTCTTT.

The chain couples TRBV27 to TRBJ1-6; D is unclear. V lost 2 bases to trimming and J lost 13 bases, with 15 bases between them. Looked up from germline, CDR1 is MNHEY and CDR2 is SMNVEV (reference sequence). The CDR3 contains 14 residues. In DNA form, the CDR3 reads TGTGCCAGCAGTTTAACACTTCAAAATATCCCCCTCCACTTT. The encoded protein is CASSLTLQNIPLHF.

The chain uses TRBV12-3 or TRBV12-4 and TRBJ2-7; D is undetermined. V was shortened by 4 bases and J by 4 bases, with 5 bases between the two germline ends. The CDR3 contains 11 residues. The CDR3 coding sequence is TGTGCCAGCAGTTCTGGTTACGAGCAGTACTTC. This encodes CASSSGYEQYF.

The CDR3 bases are TGTGCCAGCAGCCCTGGGAGGGCCCCGACAGATACGCAGTATTTT. Protein: CASSPGRAPTDTQYF. The chain links TRBV7-2 to TRBJ2-3; 7 bases line up with TRBD2. V shed 5 bases and J 3 bases; nucleotides not matched to a gene: 8. CDR3 length equals 15 residues. Germline V CDR1 and CDR2: SGHTA, FQGNSA.

The CDR3 DNA reads TGTGCCAGCAGTGCCCATTACGAGCAGTACTTC. Protein sequence: CASSAHYEQYF. The chain recombines TRBV6-1 with TRBJ2-7; D uncertain. The V and J ends lost 4 bases and 4 bases respectively, with 5 bases between them. CDR1 and CDR2 (germline): MNHNS, SASEGT. This CDR3 is built from 11 residues.

J is TRBJ1-2 and V is TRBV5-6; D uncertain. V was cut by 3 bases and J by 5 bases, with 5 bases left in between. The CDR3 is 11 amino acids. Germline CDR1 and CDR2: SGHDT and YYEEEE. DNA of the CDR3: TGTGCCAGCAGCTCCTATTATGGCTACACCTTC. Its protein product is CASSSYYGYTF.